The rows below give T cell receptor beta chains drawn from one sample of a study of beta chain features in type 1 diabetes. TCRdb keeps only in-frame clones here, not all; method: immunoSEQ multiplex PCR. The data contain a few hundred thousand clones, around 20% of them singletons. Sequencing used naive CD4+ T cells from blood. The receptors were gathered from a woman aged 18 to 35 in good health. Both conserved end residues are part of each CDR3. D genes are given only for firm matches. Clone size, where shown, is once, few, many, or a class for clones that have expanded.

>-|TRBV5-1|-|TRBJ1-5
CASSFDSRQPQHF
TGCGCCAGCAGCTTCGACTCACGGCAGCCCCAGCATTTT
>few|TRBV6-1|-|TRBJ2-1
CASSEEVARGSYNEQFF
TGTGCCAGCAGTGAAGAGGTAGCGCGCGGCTCCTACAATGAGCAGTTCTTC
>few|TRBV4-3|TRBD2|TRBJ2-1
CASSQARSRGGYNEQFF
TGCGCCAGCAGCCAAGCGCGTTCACGGGGGGGCTACAATGAGCAGTTCTTC
>-|TRBV4-1|-|TRBJ2-1
CASSHPSRSEQFF
TGCGCCAGCAGCCATCCCTCCAGGTCTGAGCAGTTCTTC
>-|TRBV30|-|TRBJ1-4
CAWNGQTNEKLFF
TGTGCCTGGAATGGACAGACTAATGAAAAACTGTTTTTT
>few|TRBV7-8|TRBD2|TRBJ2-1
CASSRGLAGANNEQFF
TGTGCCAGCAGCCGCGGACTAGCGGGAGCTAACAATGAGCAGTTCTTC
>few|TRBV11-1|-|TRBJ2-5
CASSFEGIETQYF
TGTGCCAGCAGCTTCGAGGGAATAGAGACCCAGTACTTC
>-|TRBV9|-|TRBJ2-2
CASSLGLPEGELFF
TGTGCCAGCAGCCTTGGACTTCCGGAGGGGGAGCTGTTTTTT
>few|TRBV9|TRBD1|TRBJ2-2
CASSLTGVGELFF
TGTGCCAGCAGCCTGACAGGGGTCGGGGAGCTGTTTTTT
>-|TRBV7-6|-|TRBJ2-7
CASSPQGGLAYEQYF
TGTGCCAGCAGCCCTCAGGGGGGACTAGCCTACGAGCAGTACTTC
>-|TRBV18|TRBD1|TRBJ1-6
CASSPRGPSSPRGYDSPLHF
TGTGCCAGCTCACCAAGGGGGCCCTCATCGCCAAGGGGGTACGATTCACCCCTCCACTTT
>-|TRBV5-1|-|TRBJ2-5
CASSAGRALGQRETQYF
TGCGCCAGCAGCGCGGGACGGGCGCTGGGGCAACGAGAGACCCAGTACTTC
>-|TRBV10-1|-|TRBJ2-7
CASSESGRSGLGEQYF
TGCGCCAGCAGTGAGTCCGGGCGGAGCGGCCTCGGAGAGCAGTACTTC
>-|TRBV5-4|TRBD1|TRBJ2-5
CASSLGQGGSQWETQYF
TGTGCCAGCAGCCTCGGACAGGGGGGGTCCCAGTGGGAGACCCAGTACTTC
>-|TRBV19|-|TRBJ2-7
CATATGESSYEQYF
TGTGCCACCGCCACTGGGGAGAGCTCCTACGAGCAGTACTTC
>-|TRBV7-2|-|TRBJ2-5
CASSPRHRVGQETQYF
TGTGCCAGCAGCCCGCGGCACAGGGTGGGACAAGAGACCCAGTACTTC
>-|TRBV5-1|TRBD2|TRBJ2-1
CASSLGGGFNEQFF
TGCGCCAGCAGCTTGGGCGGGGGGTTCAATGAGCAGTTCTTC
>-|TRBV29-1|-|TRBJ2-4
CSVAGRVPNIQYF
TGCAGCGTTGCTGGCCGGGTCCCAAACATTCAGTACTTC
>-|TRBV2|-|TRBJ1-1
CASSLQVNTEAFF
TGTGCCAGCAGTCTTCAGGTGAACACTGAAGCTTTCTTT
>-|TRBV7-2|-|TRBJ2-5
CASSLAIDSRTQYF
TGTGCCAGCAGCTTAGCGATAGACTCAAGGACCCAGTACTTC
>few|TRBV4-3|-|TRBJ2-5
CASSESGTSYQETQYF
TGCGCCAGCAGCGAATCCGGGACTTCGTACCAAGAGACCCAGTACTTC
>-|TRBV2|TRBD2|TRBJ2-1
CASSAGSGRATEQFF
TGTGCCAGCAGTGCGGGTAGCGGGAGGGCCACTGAGCAGTTCTTC
>few|TRBV5-4|-|TRBJ2-1
CASTLAAGAYNEQFF
TGTGCCAGCACCTTGGCGGCAGGGGCCTACAATGAGCAGTTCTTC
>few|TRBV5-1|TRBD2|TRBJ2-5
CASSFGTSGTQETQYF
TGCGCCAGCAGCTTCGGGACTAGCGGAACTCAAGAGACCCAGTACTTC
>few|TRBV14|TRBD2|TRBJ2-7
CASSQERSAGAYEQYF
TGTGCCAGCAGCCAAGAGAGGAGCGCGGGGGCCTACGAGCAGTACTTC
>few|TRBV23-1|TRBD2|TRBJ2-3
CASGQRGGVDTQYF
TGCGCCAGTGGCCAGCGGGGGGGGGTTGATACGCAGTATTTT
>few|TRBV25-1|-|TRBJ1-4
CASSEGAVEKLFF
TGTGCCAGCAGTGAAGGGGCCGTCGAAAAACTGTTTTTT
>few|TRBV4-1|TRBD2|TRBJ2-1
CASSQTLGGGDYNEQFF
TGCGCCAGCAGCCAAACTCTCGGCGGGGGGGATTACAATGAGCAGTTCTTC
>-|TRBV18|-|TRBJ1-5
CASSRGDSNQPQHF
TGTGCCAGCTCACGTGGAGATAGCAATCAGCCCCAGCATTTT
>few|TRBV25-1|TRBD1|TRBJ1-4
CASIGSEGAATNEKLFF
TGTGCCAGCATCGGGTCGGAGGGGGCTGCAACTAATGAAAAACTGTTTTTT
>few|TRBV19|TRBD1|TRBJ2-5
CASSFDREETQYF
TGTGCCAGTAGTTTCGACAGGGAAGAGACCCAGTACTTC
>-|TRBV5-6|-|TRBJ2-3
CASRGKGVGSTDTQYF
TGTGCCAGCAGGGGGAAGGGGGTGGGGAGCACAGATACGCAGTATTTT
>-|TRBV7-9|-|TRBJ2-4
CASSLGDGRAKNIQYF
TGTGCCAGCAGCTTAGGAGATGGGAGAGCCAAAAACATTCAGTACTTC
>-|TRBV2|-|TRBJ1-1
CASSPLLESTEAFF
TGTGCCAGCAGCCCCCTCCTGGAGAGCACTGAAGCTTTCTTT
>few|TRBV27|-|TRBJ2-7
CASSATLSFEQYF
TGTGCCAGCAGCGCGACTTTATCTTTTGAGCAGTACTTC
>few|TRBV5-6|-|TRBJ2-7
CASSLGRSATKEQYF
TGTGCCAGCAGCTTGGGACGGTCGGCGACTAAAGAGCAGTACTTC
>-|TRBV2|-|TRBJ1-3
CASSGQFSGNTIYF
TGTGCCAGCAGTGGACAGTTCTCTGGAAACACCATATATTTT
>-|TRBV5-1|-|TRBJ2-3
CASSPGRLTDTQYF
TGCGCCAGCAGCCCAGGGCGGCTCACAGATACGCAGTATTTT
>-|TRBV5-4|-|TRBJ2-7
CASSLLPFEQYF
TGTGCCAGCAGCTTGCTTCCTTTCGAGCAGTACTTC
>-|TRBV30|TRBD1|TRBJ2-6
CAWSAQGVLRSGANVLTF
TGTGCCTGGAGTGCACAGGGGGTCCTCAGGTCTGGGGCCAACGTCCTGACTTTC
>-|TRBV9|-|TRBJ1-1
CASSVGGQNTEAFF
TGTGCCAGCAGCGTAGGGGGGCAGAACACTGAAGCTTTCTTT
>few|TRBV19|TRBD2|TRBJ2-4
CASRDIAGVKNIQYF
TGTGCCAGTAGGGATATAGCGGGAGTCAAAAACATTCAGTACTTC
>few|TRBV7-2|TRBD1|TRBJ2-6
CASSRSAGGSLNVLTF
TGTGCCAGCAGCCGAAGTGCAGGGGGCTCCCTCAACGTCCTGACTTTC
>-|TRBV7-9|-|TRBJ2-7
CASSLVGGPSYEQYF
TGTGCCAGCAGCTTAGTTGGAGGACCGTCCTACGAGCAGTACTTC
>-|TRBV7-3|-|TRBJ1-1
CASSPTSANTEAFF
TGTGCCAGCAGCCCGACAAGTGCGAACACTGAAGCTTTCTTT
>-|TRBV25-1|-|TRBJ1-2
CASSLAGQGGYTF
TGTGCCAGCAGTTTAGCGGGGCAAGGTGGCTACACCTTC
>-|TRBV30|-|TRBJ1-5
CAWSDKRGTSGPQHF
TGTGCCTGGAGTGACAAACGCGGGACGTCGGGGCCCCAGCATTTT
>-|TRBV5-1|-|TRBJ2-3
CASSSLEADTQYF
TGCGCCAGCAGCTCGCTAGAGGCAGATACGCAGTATTTT